The table lists the clone carrying this T cell receptor beta chain with a few counts. Its antigen is still unknown. Antigen-specific CD4+ T cells were expanded (with viral peptide pools) by the ViraFEST assay ahead of sequencing. It was after more than nine days of culture that CD4+ T cells were isolated. Either the mRNA-1273 or the BNT162b2 vaccine was given to participants as two doses. The sample is drawn from a study of vaccination effects on CD4 cells after COVID-19. Assay used: immunoSEQ multiplex PCR; TCRdb lists only in-frame clones, some missing. The table records roughly 27,000 clones, approximately 83% of them present only once. The sequencing here drew on CD4+ T cells from PBMCs cultured with HCoV-NL63 spike peptides, taken after COVID-19 vaccination. This sequence was found in a human donor who received a COVID-19 vaccine. Some clones in this sample may be carry-over from other donors' samples.

The CDR3 DNA reads TGCAGTGCTGCGGACAACTATGGCTACACCTTC. Amino acids: CSAADNYGYTF. The chain couples TRBV20-1 to TRBJ1-2, with D unresolved. Germline V CDR1 and CDR2: DFQATT, SNEGSKA (reference sequence). The CDR3 covers 11 residues. V was pared by 5 bases and J by 2 bases, with 6 bases between.